Presented here are 6 T cell receptor beta chains from one specimen sequenced in a study of T cell responses to AZD1222 COVID-19 vaccine. Sequencing used immunoSEQ multiplex PCR; TCRdb keeps in-frame clones, though not all of them. The table lists approximately 150,000 clones, more than 85% of them singletons. The sample here was peripheral blood, taken on day 0 of AZD1222 vaccination. These receptors originate from an adult in good health.

This clone has more than one count but fewer than ten. This chain's CDR3 is CASSEEDFSGNTIYF. In nucleotides, the CDR3 is TGTGCCAGCAGTGAAGAGGACTTCTCTGGAAACACCATATATTTT. The J gene is TRBJ1-3, the V gene TRBV2, with no clear D. Germline V gene data show CDR1 as SNHLY and CDR2 as FYNNEI. Trimming took off 1 base at V and 0 bases at J, with 7 bases between the two ends. This CDR3 comprises 15 residues.

The chain joins TRBV5-1 to TRBJ2-5; D not certain. This CDR3 contains 13 residues. Germline V gives CDR1 SGHRS, CDR2 YFSETQ. The V end was cut by 1 base, the J end by 3 bases, with 7 bases between. The CDR3 reads CASSLYGKETQYF. The DNA of the CDR3 is TGCGCCAGCAGCTTGTACGGAAAAGAGACCCAGTACTTC.

This sequence joins TRBV19 and TRBJ1-6; the D gene is possibly TRBD1 (6 bases). The CDR3 extends over 16 amino acids. The ends were cut back, 5 bases at V and 1 base at J, with 12 bases in the middle. Germline CDR1 reads LNHDA; CDR2 reads SQIVND (reference sequence). The CDR3: CASSHQQGSYNSPLHF. CDR3 DNA sequence: TGTGCCAGTAGTCACCAACAGGGATCCTATAATTCACCCCTCCACTTT.

For this clone: One end of the junction fails to match germline, which may point to a read error. This chain links TRBV30 with TRBJ2-1; D is tentatively TRBD1 or TRBD2 (5 bases each). Germline V gene sequence: CDR1 GTSNPN, CDR2 SVGIG (reference sequence). This CDR3 contains 13 residues. The DNA of the CDR3 is TGTGCCTGGAGGACAGCGGCCTACGATGAGCAGTTCTTC. It codes for CAWRTAAYDEQFF.

The CDR3 DNA reads as TGTGCCAGCAGTCAACCCTCGACAGGGAACTATGGCTACACCTTC. The encoded protein is CASSQPSTGNYGYTF. This chain links TRBV6-5 with TRBJ1-2; 7 nucleotides align to TRBD1. Trimming took 5 bases from V and 2 from J; bases not matched to a gene: 8. This CDR3 has 15 residues. Looked up from germline, CDR1 is MNHEY and CDR2 is SVGAGI.

The J gene is TRBJ1-2, the V gene TRBV28; unclear D gene. V lost 2 bases, J lost 4 bases, and 14 bases lay in between. The CDR3 consists of 15 residues. CDR1 is MDHEN, CDR2 SYDVKM, per germline. The CDR3: CASSLHPGSSYGYTF. The CDR3 region has the DNA TGTGCCAGCAGTTTACATCCGGGTTCAAGCTATGGCTACACCTTC.